The 5 T cell receptor beta chains below were found in one sample sequenced in a study of shared clonotypes between healthy human individuals. Data came from immunoSEQ multiplex PCR; TCRdb stores just in-frame clones and leaves some out. The table has some 2.3 million clones, 85% to 95% seen once. The sample consisted of naive CD4+ T cells from PBMCs. Stated subset: CD45RA+ positively selected. These receptors came from a young man in good health. Some clones in this sample may be carry-over from other donors' samples.

In this sample, this clone turned up a few times. Additional DNA sequences in this sample encode the identical CDR3. This chain joins TRBV5-1 and TRBJ2-5; 8 positions agree with TRBD1. After removal of 3 bases from V and 5 bases from J, the junction contained 6 bases not matched to a gene. CDR1 and CDR2 (germline): SGHRS, YFSETQ. The CDR3 extends over 14 amino acids. The chain's CDR3 is CASSSQGAEETQYF. As DNA, the CDR3 is TGCGCCAGCAGCTCCCAGGGGGCTGAGGAGACCCAGTACTTC.

This clone was counted once. The chain links TRBV11-3 to TRBJ2-6; D possibly corresponds to TRBD2 (5 bases). This CDR3 has 17 residues. The germline V and J ends were trimmed by 3 bases and 0 bases, with 12 bases remaining between them. The V gene's germline CDR1 is SGHNT and CDR2 YENEEA. The CDR3, as DNA: TGTGCCAGCAGCTTGAGGGCAGGAACCTCTGGGGCCAACGTCCTGACTTTC. Its protein product is CASSLRAGTSGANVLTF.

The chain links TRBV5-4 to TRBJ2-7; D perhaps matches TRBD1 (7 bases). Germline assignment: CDR1 SGHNT and CDR2 YYREEE (reference sequence). CDR3 length: 15 residues. V lost 4 bases and J lost 0, with 14 bases in between. CDR3 amino acids: CASSAGTASSYEQYF. CDR3 sequence (DNA): TGTGCCAGCAGCGCGGGGACAGCTTCCTCCTACGAGCAGTACTTC.

This chain links TRBV28 with TRBJ2-4; D unclear. Germline loops: CDR1 MDHEN, CDR2 SYDVKM. Trimming stripped 5 bases from V and 12 bases from J, with 17 bases between. The CDR3 contains 13 residues. The CDR3 DNA reads as TGTGCCAGCAGTAAGGGATTTTACAGAGCTCAGTACTTC. This gives the protein CASSKGFYRAQYF. The full variable domain, with the rest looked up from reference TRBV28 and TRBJ2-4, is DVKVTQSSRYLVKRTGEKVFLECVQDMDHENMFWYRQDPGLGLRLIYFSYDVKMKEKGDIPEGYSVSREKKERFSLILESASTNQTSMYLCASSKGFYRAQYFGAGTRLSVL.

This clone occurred once. V is TRBV14 and J is TRBJ2-1, with TRBD2 matching 10 bases. CDR3 length: 16 residues. Losses at the gene ends were 0 bases for V and 7 bases for J; bases not matched to a gene: 6. Germline V gene lookup returns CDR1 SGHDN and CDR2 FVKESK. The CDR3, as DNA: TGTGCCAGCAGCCAAGATAGTGTTAGCGGGAGGAATGAGCAGTTCTTC. It yields the protein CASSQDSVSGRNEQFF.